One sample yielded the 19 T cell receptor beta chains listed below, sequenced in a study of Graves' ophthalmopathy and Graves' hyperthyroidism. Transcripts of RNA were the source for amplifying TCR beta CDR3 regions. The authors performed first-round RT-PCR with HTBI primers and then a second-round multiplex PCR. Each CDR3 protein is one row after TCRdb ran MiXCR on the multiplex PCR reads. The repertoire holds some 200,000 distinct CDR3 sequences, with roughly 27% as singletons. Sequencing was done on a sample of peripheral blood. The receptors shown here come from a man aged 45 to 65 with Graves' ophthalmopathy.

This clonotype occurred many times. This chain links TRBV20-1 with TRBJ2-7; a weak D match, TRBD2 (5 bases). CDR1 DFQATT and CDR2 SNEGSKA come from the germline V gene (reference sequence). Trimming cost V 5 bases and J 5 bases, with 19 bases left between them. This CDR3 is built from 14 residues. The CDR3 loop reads CSARPPREWNEQYF. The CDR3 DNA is TGCAGTGCTCGCCCCCCGAGGGAATGGAACGAGCAGTACTTC.

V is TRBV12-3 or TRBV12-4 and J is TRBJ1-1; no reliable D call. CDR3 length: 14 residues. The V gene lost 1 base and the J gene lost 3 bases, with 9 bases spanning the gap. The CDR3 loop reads CASSLGGIHTEAFF. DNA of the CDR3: TGTGCCAGCAGTTTAGGAGGGATACACACTGAAGCTTTCTTT.

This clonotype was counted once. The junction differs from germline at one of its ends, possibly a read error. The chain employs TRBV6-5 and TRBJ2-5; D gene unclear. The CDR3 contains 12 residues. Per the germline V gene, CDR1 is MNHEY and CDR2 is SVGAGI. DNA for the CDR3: TGTGCCAGCAGTGACTCCCTAGAGACCCAGTACTTC. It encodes CASSDSLETQYF.

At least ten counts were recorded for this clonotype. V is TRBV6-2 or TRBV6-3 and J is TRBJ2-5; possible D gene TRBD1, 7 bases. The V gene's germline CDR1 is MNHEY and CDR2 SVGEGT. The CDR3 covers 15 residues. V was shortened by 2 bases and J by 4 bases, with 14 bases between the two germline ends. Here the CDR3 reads CASSYLRRGLETQYF. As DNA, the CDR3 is TGTGCCAGCAGTTACCTCCGGAGGGGGCTAGAGACCCAGTACTTC.

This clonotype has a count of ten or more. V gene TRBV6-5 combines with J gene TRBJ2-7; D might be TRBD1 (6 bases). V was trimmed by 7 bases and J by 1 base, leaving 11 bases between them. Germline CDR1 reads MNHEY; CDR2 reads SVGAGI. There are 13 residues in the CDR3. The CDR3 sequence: CASNPDSSYEQYF. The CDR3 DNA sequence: TGTGCCAGCAACCCGGACAGTTCCTACGAGCAGTACTTC.

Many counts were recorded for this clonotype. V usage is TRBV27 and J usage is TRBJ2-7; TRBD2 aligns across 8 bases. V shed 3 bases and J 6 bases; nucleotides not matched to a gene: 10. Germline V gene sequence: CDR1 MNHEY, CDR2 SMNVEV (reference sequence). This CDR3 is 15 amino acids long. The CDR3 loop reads CASSLSGLGNPEQYF. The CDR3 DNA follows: TGTGCCAGCAGTTTGTCGGGACTAGGAAACCCCGAGCAGTACTTC.

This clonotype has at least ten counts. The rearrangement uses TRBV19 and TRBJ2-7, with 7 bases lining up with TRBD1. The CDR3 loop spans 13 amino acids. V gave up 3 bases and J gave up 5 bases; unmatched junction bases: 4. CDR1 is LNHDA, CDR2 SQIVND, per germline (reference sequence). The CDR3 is CASSIKQGNEQYF. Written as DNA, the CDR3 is TGTGCCAGTAGTATTAAACAGGGGAACGAGCAGTACTTC.

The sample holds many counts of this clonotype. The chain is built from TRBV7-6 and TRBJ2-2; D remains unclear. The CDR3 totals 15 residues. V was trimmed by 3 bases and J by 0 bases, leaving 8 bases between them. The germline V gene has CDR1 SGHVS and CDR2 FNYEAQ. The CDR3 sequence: CASSLTPANTGELFF. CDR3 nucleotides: TGTGCCAGCAGCTTGACTCCTGCGAACACCGGGGAGCTGTTTTTT.

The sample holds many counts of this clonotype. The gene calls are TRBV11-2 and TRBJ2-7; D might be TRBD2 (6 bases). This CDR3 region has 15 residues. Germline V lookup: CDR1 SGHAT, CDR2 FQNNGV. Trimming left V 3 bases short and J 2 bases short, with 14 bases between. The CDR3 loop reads CASSFFSSATYEQYF. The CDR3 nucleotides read TGTGCCAGCAGCTTTTTTTCTAGCGCGACCTACGAGCAGTACTTC.

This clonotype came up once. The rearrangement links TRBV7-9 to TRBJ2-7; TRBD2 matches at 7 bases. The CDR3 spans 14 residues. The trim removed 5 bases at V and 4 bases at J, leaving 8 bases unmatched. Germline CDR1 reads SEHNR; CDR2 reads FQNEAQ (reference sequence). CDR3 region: CASSPTGTIYEQYF. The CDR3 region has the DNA TGTGCCAGCAGCCCGACCGGGACTATTTACGAGCAGTACTTC.

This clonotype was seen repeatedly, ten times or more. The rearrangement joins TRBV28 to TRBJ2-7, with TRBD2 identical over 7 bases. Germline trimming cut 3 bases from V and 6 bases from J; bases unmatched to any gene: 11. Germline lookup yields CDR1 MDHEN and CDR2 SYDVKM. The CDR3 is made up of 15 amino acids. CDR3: CASSFSGRASSEQYF. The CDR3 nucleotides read TGTGCCAGCAGTTTTTCGGGGAGGGCCAGTAGCGAGCAGTACTTC. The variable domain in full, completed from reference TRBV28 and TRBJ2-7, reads DVKVTQSSRYLVKRTGEKVFLECVQDMDHENMFWYRQDPGLGLRLIYFSYDVKMKEKGDIPEGYSVSREKKERFSLILESASTNQTSMYLCASSFSGRASSEQYFGPGTRLTVT.

CDR3 DNA: TGTGCCAGCAGACCAGGACAGTCGGGGGAGCAGTACTTC. This encodes CASRPGQSGEQYF. The chain carries TRBV6-1 and TRBJ2-7; D possibly corresponds to TRBD1 (6 bases). CDR3 size: 13 residues. V dropped 6 bases and J dropped 7 bases, with 16 bases sitting between them. The germline V gene encodes CDR1 MNHNS and CDR2 SASEGT.

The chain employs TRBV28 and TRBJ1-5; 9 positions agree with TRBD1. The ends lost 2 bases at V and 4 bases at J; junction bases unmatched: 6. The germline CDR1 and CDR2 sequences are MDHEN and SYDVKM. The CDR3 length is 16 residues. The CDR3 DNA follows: TGTGCCAGCAGTTTAGGGGGACAGGGTCCAAATCAGCCCCAGCATTTT. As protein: CASSLGGQGPNQPQHF.

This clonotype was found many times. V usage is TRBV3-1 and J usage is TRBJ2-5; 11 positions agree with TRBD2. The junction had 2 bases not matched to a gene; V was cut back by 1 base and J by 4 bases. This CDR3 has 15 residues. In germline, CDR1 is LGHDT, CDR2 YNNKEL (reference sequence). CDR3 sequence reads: CASSQGLAGGETQYF. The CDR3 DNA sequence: TGTGCCAGCAGCCAAGGTCTAGCGGGAGGAGAGACCCAGTACTTC.

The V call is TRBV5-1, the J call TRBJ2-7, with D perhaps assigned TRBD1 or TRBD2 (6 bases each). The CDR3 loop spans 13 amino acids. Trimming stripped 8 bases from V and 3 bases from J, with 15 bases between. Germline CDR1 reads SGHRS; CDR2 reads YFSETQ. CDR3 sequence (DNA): TGCGCCAGAGACGTGGGGGGACACTACGAGCAGTACTTC. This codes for CARDVGGHYEQYF.

The CDR3 loop is CASRESRSGEAHEQYF. In DNA form, the CDR3 reads TGTGCCAGCAGGGAGAGCCGTAGCGGGGAGGCCCACGAGCAGTACTTC. V and J are TRBV12-3 or TRBV12-4 and TRBJ2-7; 8 bases map to TRBD2. V shed 6 bases, J shed 5 bases, and the junction held 15 bases outside the gene matches. This CDR3 is built from 16 residues.

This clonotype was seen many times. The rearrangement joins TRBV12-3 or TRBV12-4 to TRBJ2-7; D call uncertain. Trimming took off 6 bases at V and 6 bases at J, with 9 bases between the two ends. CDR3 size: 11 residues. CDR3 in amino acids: CASRALGEQYF. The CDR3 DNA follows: TGTGCCAGCAGAGCGTTAGGCGAGCAGTACTTC.

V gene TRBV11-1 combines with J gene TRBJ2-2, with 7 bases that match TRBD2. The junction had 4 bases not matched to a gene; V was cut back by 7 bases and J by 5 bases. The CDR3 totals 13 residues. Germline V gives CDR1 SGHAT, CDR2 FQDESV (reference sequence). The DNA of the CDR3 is TGTGCCAGCACCGGAGCGGGGACCGGGGAGCTGTTTTTT. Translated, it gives CASTGAGTGELFF.

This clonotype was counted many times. In DNA form, the CDR3 reads TGTGCCAGTACCCGACAGGCTCCTAACTATGGCTACACCTTC. This sequence encodes CASTRQAPNYGYTF. J is TRBJ1-2 and V is TRBV19; a possible D gene is TRBD1 (6 bases). Between the trimmed V and J ends, which lost 7 bases and 0 bases, there was a span of 12 bases. CDR3 size: 14 residues. Germline assignment: CDR1 LNHDA and CDR2 SQIVND (reference sequence).